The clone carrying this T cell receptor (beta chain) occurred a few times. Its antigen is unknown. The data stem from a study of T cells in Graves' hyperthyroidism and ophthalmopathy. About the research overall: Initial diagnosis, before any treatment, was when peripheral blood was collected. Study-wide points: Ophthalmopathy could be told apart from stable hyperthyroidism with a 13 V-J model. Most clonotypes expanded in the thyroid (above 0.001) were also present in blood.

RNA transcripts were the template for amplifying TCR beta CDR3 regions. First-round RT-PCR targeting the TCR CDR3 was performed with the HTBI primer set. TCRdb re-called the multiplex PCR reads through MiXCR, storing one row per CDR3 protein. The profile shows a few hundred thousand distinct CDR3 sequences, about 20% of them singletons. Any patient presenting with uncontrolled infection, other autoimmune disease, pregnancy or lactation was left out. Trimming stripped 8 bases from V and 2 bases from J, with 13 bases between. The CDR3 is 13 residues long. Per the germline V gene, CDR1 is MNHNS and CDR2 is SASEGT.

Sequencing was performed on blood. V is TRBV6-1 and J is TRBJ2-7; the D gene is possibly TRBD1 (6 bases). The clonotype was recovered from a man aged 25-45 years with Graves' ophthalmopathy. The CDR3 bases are TGTGCCAGCCGGGACGCAGGGGCCTACGAGCAGTACTTC. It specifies CASRDAGAYEQYF.